This TCR beta chain emerged from a study of Ad26.COV2.S vaccination and SARS-CoV-2 variants. Across the whole study: The vaccine Ad26.COV2.S was put into the muscle once, or twice with 56 days between. Study-wide points: Spike-specific TCR breadth was greater in vaccine than placebo recipients.

The treatment denotes: around 19 received Ad26.COV2.S at low or high dose, single or two shots; about 5 received placebo; per-sample allocation not given. Material that was analyzed had been drawn on day 63 after the first vaccine or placebo injection. An 18-55-year-old adult in Boston served as donor. With regard to this clone: Its specificity is not known.

This CDR3 region has 17 residues. Germline values: CDR1 KGHDR, CDR2 SFDVKD. The trim removed 4 bases at V and 1 base at J, leaving 6 bases unmatched. The repertoire was sequenced with immunoSEQ multiplex PCR; TCRdb's copy has only in-frame clones and lacks some. This table has fewer than 900,000 clones, around 89% appearing once. The clonotype originates from a person aged 18-60 years who received the Ad26.COV2.S COVID-19 vaccine or a placebo. The chain has TRBV24-1 and TRBJ2-3; the match to TRBD1 covers 11 bases. This sample comprised peripheral blood, obtained in a trial of Ad26.COV2.S vaccine versus placebo. This CDR3 reads CATSDPGTGGGTDTQYF. DNA of the CDR3: TGTGCCACCAGTGACCCCGGGACAGGGGGAGGCACAGATACGCAGTATTTT.